These 9 T cell receptor beta chains originate from one sample sequenced in a study of blood T cell repertoires in COVID-19. Sequencing used immunoSEQ multiplex PCR; TCRdb keeps in-frame clones, though not all of them. The repertoire holds around 95,000 clones, with roughly nine tenths as singletons. The sequencing input was peripheral blood. Source of these receptors: a man between 50 and 59 years old with acute or convalescent COVID-19.

The chain recombines TRBV27 with TRBJ1-1; D may be TRBD1 (6 bases). Deletions cut 3 bases from V and 4 bases from J, with 18 bases between. CDR1 is MNHEY, CDR2 SMNVEV, per germline (reference sequence). The CDR3 runs to 16 residues. CDR3 protein: CASSFLRFNRATEAFF. Here the CDR3 DNA reads TGTGCCAGCAGTTTCCTTAGGTTTAACAGGGCCACTGAAGCTTTCTTT.

The chain recombines TRBV19 with TRBJ2-1, with D possibly matching TRBD2 (6 bases). Trimming removed 3 bases at V and 0 bases at J, with 12 bases between. There are 16 residues in the CDR3. CDR1 is LNHDA and CDR2 is SQIVND in the germline V gene (reference sequence). The CDR3 nucleotides are TGTGCCAGTAGTATGTTTATCGGGAGCTCCTACAATGAGCAGTTCTTC. Protein: CASSMFIGSSYNEQFF. The full variable domain, completed using reference TRBV19 and TRBJ2-1, is DGGITQSPKYLFRKEGQNVTLSCEQNLNHDAMYWYRQDPGQGLRLIYYSQIVNDFQKGDIAEGYSVSREKKESFPLTVTSAQKNPTAFYLCASSMFIGSSYNEQFFGPGTRLTVL.

V usage is TRBV6-6 and J usage is TRBJ1-5; D gene ambiguous. The V end lost 0 bases, the J end lost 3 bases, and 6 bases lay between the germline ends. The CDR3 has 14 residues. In germline, CDR1 is MNHNY, CDR2 SVGAGI (reference sequence). The CDR3 DNA sequence: TGTGCCAGCAGTTACTCTGGCAACAATCAGCCCCAGCATTTT. This sequence encodes CASSYSGNNQPQHF.

The chain employs TRBV9 and TRBJ2-5; perhaps TRBD2 as D (5 bases). Deletions cut 0 bases from V and 3 bases from J, with 9 bases between. The CDR3 length is 14 residues. Germline V gives CDR1 SGDLS, CDR2 YYNGEE. This chain's CDR3 is CASSVAGYEETQYF. CDR3 nucleotide sequence: TGTGCCAGCAGCGTAGCGGGGTATGAAGAGACCCAGTACTTC.

This chain links TRBV19 with TRBJ2-1; no reliable D call. With 3 bases removed from V and 0 bases from J, the gap between germline ends came to 15 bases. The germline CDR1 and CDR2 sequences are LNHDA and SQIVND (reference sequence). This CDR3 comprises 17 residues. CDR3 region: CASSINLLRNSYNEQFF. The DNA of the CDR3 is TGTGCCAGTAGTATCAACTTACTAAGGAACTCCTACAATGAGCAGTTCTTC.

The J gene is TRBJ2-1, the V gene TRBV9; 9 positions match TRBD2. V dropped 0 bases and J dropped 6; count of bases not matched to a gene: 10. This CDR3 is 17 amino acids long. Germline V gene sequence: CDR1 SGDLS, CDR2 YYNGEE. CDR3 sequence reads: CASSVESGLAGTNEQFF. Written as DNA, the CDR3 is TGTGCCAGCAGCGTAGAGTCGGGTCTAGCGGGAACCAATGAGCAGTTCTTC.

The rearrangement uses TRBV9 and TRBJ2-2; TRBD2 matches at 7 bases. The CDR3 runs 17 residues. Germline trimming cut 0 bases from V and 0 bases from J; bases unmatched to any gene: 5. From germline, CDR1 is SGDLS and CDR2 YYNGEE. The CDR3 here is CASSVVSSGPNTGELFF. Here the CDR3 DNA reads TGTGCCAGCAGCGTAGTTAGTAGCGGGCCGAACACCGGGGAGCTGTTTTTT.

The rearrangement links TRBV29-1 to TRBJ2-5, with D perhaps TRBD1 (6 bases). The length of the CDR3 is 14 residues. The germline CDR1 and CDR2 sequences are SQVTM and ANQGSEA. The germline V and J ends were trimmed by 1 base and 7 bases, with 16 bases remaining between them. The CDR3 here is CSVEVRDPRGTQYF. In DNA form, the CDR3 reads TGCAGCGTTGAAGTTCGGGACCCCAGGGGGACCCAGTACTTC.

V is TRBV9 and J is TRBJ1-3; 9 positions match TRBD1. V dropped 3 bases and J dropped 4; count of bases not matched to a gene: 5. Germline lookup yields CDR1 SGDLS and CDR2 YYNGEE. CDR3 length: 15 amino acids. The CDR3: CASSAGTGLGNTIYF. DNA of the CDR3: TGTGCCAGCAGCGCCGGGACAGGGCTAGGAAACACCATATATTTT.